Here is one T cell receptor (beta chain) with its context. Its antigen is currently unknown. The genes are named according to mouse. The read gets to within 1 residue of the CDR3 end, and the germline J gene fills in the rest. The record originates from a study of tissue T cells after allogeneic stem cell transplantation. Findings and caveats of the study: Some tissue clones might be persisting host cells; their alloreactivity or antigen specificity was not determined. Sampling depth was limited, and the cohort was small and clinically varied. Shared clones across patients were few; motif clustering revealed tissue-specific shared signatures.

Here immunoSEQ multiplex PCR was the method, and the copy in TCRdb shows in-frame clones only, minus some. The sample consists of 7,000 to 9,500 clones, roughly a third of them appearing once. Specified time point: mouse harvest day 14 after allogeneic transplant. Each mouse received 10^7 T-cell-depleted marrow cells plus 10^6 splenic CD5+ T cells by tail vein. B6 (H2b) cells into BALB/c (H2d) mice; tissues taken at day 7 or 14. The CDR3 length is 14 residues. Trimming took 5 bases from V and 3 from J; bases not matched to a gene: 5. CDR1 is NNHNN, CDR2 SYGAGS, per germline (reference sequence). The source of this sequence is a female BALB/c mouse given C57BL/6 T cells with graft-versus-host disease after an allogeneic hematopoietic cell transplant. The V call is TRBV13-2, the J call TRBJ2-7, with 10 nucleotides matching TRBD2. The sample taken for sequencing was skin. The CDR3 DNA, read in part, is TGTGCCAGCGGCCCACTGGGGGGGGACTATGAACAGTAC. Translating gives CASGPLGGDYEQY. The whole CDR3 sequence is CASGPLGGDYEQYF.